Shown below are 5 T cell receptor beta chains from a single sample sequenced in a study of tumor-infiltrating lymphocytes in primary liver carcinoma. The template, 500 ng total RNA, yielded TCR beta cDNA made with a constant-region primer. Three nested multiplex PCR rounds of slightly modified ARM-PCR generated TCR beta libraries. Two initial PCR rounds of around 10 cycles each paired TRBV1-TRBV30 forward primers with a C-beta reverse primer. TCRdb used MiXCR to reprocess the multiplex PCR reads, holding one entry per CDR3 protein. This sample has some 130,000 distinct CDR3 sequences, with 55% to 70% found just once. Co-extracted RNA and DNA came from roughly 20-30 mg of unsorted bulk tissue. Sequences were obtained from tumor-adjacent normal liver tissue. Receptors originate from a woman in her fifties or sixties with primary liver carcinoma and hepatitis B virus infection.

A note on this clonotype: A much larger clone differs by one base, so this may be a read error. The chain is built from TRBV5-1 and TRBJ2-5; TRBD2 agrees at 12 bases. The germline CDR1 and CDR2 sequences are SGHRS and YFSETQ. The length of the CDR3 is 17 residues. V was clipped by 1 base and J by 4 bases; unmatched bases: 8. This CDR3 reads CASSLMELAGGGETQYF. DNA for the CDR3: TGCGCCAGCAGCTTGATGGAACTAGCGGGAGGAGGAGAGACCCAGTACTTC.

For this clonotype: One end of the junction does not line up with germline, which may come from a read error. The gene calls are TRBV12-3 or TRBV12-4 and TRBJ2-1; no clear D gene. The CDR3 has 15 amino acids. The chain's CDR3 is CASSRVRWDYNEQLF. CDR3 DNA sequence: TGTGCCAGCAGTAGGGTTAGGTGGGATTACAATGAGCAGCTCTTC.

This clonotype was counted at least ten times. V usage is TRBV7-9 and J usage is TRBJ2-1; 15 positions agree with TRBD2. The junction had 6 bases not matched to a gene; V was cut back by 5 bases and J by 4 bases. The CDR3 has 17 residues. CDR1 and CDR2 (germline): SEHNR, FQNEAQ (reference sequence). CDR3 amino acids: CASSHGLAGGVYNEQFF. CDR3 nucleotide sequence: TGTGCCAGCAGCCACGGACTAGCGGGAGGGGTTTACAATGAGCAGTTCTTC.

As concerns this clonotype: The germline gene is not matched at one end of the junction; a read error may be the cause. This chain uses TRBV12-3 or TRBV12-4 with TRBJ2-7; TRBD2 might be the D (5 bases). The CDR3 covers 15 residues. CDR3 protein: CTSSSGNTPIRVPYF. CDR3 DNA sequence: TGTACCAGCAGTTCCGGGAACACCCCCATACGAGTCCCGTACTTC.

In its sample, this clonotype was seen a few times. This may arise from a read error, as a much more abundant clone is one base away. A read error is likely, as this CDR3 ends without the conserved phenylalanine or tryptophan. The chain links TRBV4-2 to TRBJ2-1, with D possibly being TRBD2 (5 bases). The CDR3 runs 17 residues. The ends were cut back, 0 bases at V and 2 bases at J, with 14 bases in the middle. Germline loops: CDR1 LGHNA, CDR2 YNFKEQ. CDR3 sequence: CASSQELVGVAYNEQFL. Written as DNA, the CDR3 is TGTGCCAGCAGCCAAGAACTGGTGGGAGTAGCCTACAATGAGCAGTTCCTC.